This TCR beta chain is drawn from a study of shared clonotypes between healthy human individuals. Study findings and constraints: Researchers sampled only blood; tissue repertoires likely differ.

About this clone itself: Its specificity is unknown.

Replicate PCRs run on sorted subsets employed approximately 200 ng DNA, roughly 30,000 T cell genomes. TCRdb's copy holds only in-frame clones and misses some; the assay was immunoSEQ multiplex PCR. Among some 2.1 million clones, approximately 92% were seen once, and the ten largest hold around 1.7%. CDR1 is SEHNR, CDR2 FQNEAQ, per germline (reference sequence). V was clipped by 6 bases and J by 5 bases, with 17 bases between them. There are 14 residues in the CDR3. Naivety among CD8 cells was defined by CD45RO negativity and positive CCR7 selection, thereby excluding terminally differentiated effector memory CD45RA+ cells. Every donor was a Caucasian adult from Nashville, Tennessee.

The sequenced sample consisted of naive CD8+ T cells from PBMCs. The sequence came from a man between 18 and 35 years old in good health. Some clones in this sample may be carry-over from other donors' samples. This sequence joins TRBV7-9 and TRBJ2-7; D is unclear. CDR3 bases: TGTGCCAGCAGGTCTGGCAGGCGTCCGAACGAGCAGTACTTC. Translated: CASRSGRRPNEQYF.